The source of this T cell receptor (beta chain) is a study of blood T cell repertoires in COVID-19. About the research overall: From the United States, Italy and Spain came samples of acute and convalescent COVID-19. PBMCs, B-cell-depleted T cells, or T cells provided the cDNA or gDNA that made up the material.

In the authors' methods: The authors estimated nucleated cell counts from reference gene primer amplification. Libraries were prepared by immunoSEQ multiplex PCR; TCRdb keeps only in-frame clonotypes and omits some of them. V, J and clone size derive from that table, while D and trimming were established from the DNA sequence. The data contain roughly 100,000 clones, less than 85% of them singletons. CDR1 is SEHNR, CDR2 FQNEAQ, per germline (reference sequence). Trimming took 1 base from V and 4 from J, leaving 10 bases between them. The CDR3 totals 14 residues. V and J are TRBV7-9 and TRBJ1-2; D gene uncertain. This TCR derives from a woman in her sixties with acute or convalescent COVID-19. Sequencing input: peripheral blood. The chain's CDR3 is CASSLGASIYGYTF. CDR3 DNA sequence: TGTGCCAGCAGCTTAGGAGCGTCGATCTATGGCTACACCTTC.